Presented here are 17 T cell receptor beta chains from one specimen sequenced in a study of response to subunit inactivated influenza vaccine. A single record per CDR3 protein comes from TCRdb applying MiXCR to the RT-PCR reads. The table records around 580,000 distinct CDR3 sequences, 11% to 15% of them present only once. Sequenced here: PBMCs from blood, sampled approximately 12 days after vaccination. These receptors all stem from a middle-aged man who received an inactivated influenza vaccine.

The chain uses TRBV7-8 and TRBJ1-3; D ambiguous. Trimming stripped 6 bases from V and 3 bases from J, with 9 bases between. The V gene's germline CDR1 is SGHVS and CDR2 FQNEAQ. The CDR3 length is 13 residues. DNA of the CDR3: TGTGCCAGCAGTGCCGGGTTTGGAAACACCATATATTTT. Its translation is CASSAGFGNTIYF.

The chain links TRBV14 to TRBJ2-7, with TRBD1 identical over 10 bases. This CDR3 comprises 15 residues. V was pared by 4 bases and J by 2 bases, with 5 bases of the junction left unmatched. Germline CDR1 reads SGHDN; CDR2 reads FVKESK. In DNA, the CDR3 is TGTGCCAGCAGCCGCTTGGACAGGGGGGCCTACGAGCAGTACTTC. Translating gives CASSRLDRGAYEQYF.

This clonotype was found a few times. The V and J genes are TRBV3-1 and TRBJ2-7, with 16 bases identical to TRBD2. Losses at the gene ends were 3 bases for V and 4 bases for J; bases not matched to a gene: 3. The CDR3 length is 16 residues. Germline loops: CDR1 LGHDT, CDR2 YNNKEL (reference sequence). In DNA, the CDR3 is TGTGCCAGCAGCCACGGGACTAGCGGGGGGGCGTACGAGCAGTACTTC. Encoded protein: CASSHGTSGGAYEQYF.

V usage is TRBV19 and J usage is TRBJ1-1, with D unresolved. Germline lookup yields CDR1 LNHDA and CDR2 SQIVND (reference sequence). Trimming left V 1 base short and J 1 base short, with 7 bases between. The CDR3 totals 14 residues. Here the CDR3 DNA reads TGTGCCAGTAGTATAGCGGCGGGGAACACTGAAGCTTTCTTT. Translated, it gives CASSIAAGNTEAFF.

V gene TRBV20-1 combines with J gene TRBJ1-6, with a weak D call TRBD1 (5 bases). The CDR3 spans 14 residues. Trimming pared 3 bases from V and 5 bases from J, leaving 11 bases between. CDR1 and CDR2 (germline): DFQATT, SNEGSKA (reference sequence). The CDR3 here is CSASTGMNNSPLHF. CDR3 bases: TGCAGTGCTAGTACAGGAATGAATAATTCACCCCTCCACTTT.

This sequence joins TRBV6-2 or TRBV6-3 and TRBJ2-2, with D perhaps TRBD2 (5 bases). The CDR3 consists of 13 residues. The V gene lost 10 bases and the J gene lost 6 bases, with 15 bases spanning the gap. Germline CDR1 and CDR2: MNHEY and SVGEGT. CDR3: CATSRGSAGELFF. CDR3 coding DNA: TGTGCCACCTCTCGGGGTTCGGCCGGGGAGCTGTTTTTT.

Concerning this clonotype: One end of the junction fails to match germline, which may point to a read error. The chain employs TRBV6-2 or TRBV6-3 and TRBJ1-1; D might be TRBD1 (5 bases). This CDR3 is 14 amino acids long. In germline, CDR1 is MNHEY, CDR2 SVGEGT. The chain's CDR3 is CASSDSWTIPEAFF. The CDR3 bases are TGTGCCAGCAGTGACTCCTGGACAATCCCTGAAGCTTTCTTT.

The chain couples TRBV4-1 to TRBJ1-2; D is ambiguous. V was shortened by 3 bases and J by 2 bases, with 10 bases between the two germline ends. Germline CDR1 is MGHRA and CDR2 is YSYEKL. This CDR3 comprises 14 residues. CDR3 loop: CASSQATVNYGYTF. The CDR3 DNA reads TGCGCCAGCAGCCAGGCGACCGTCAACTATGGCTACACCTTC.

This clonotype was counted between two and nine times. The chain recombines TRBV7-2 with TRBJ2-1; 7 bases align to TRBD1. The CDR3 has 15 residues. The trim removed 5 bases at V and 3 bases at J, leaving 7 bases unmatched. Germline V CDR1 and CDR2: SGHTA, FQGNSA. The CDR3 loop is CASSPRGGNYNEQFF. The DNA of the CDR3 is TGTGCCAGCAGCCCGCGAGGGGGCAACTACAATGAGCAGTTCTTC. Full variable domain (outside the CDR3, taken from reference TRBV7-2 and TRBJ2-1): GAGVSQSPSNKVTEKGKDVELRCDPISGHTALYWYRQSLGQGLEFLIYFQGNSAPDKSGLPSDRFSAERTGGSVSTLTIQRTQQEDSAVYLCASSPRGGNYNEQFFGPGTRLTVL.

The CDR3 here is CAISGYTTSASSYNEQFF. As DNA, the CDR3 is TGTGCCATCAGTGGCTACACTACTAGCGCGAGCTCCTACAATGAGCAGTTCTTC. This chain connects TRBV10-3 to TRBJ2-1, with 7 nucleotides matching TRBD2. V shed 4 bases, J shed 0 bases, and the junction held 12 bases outside the gene matches. The CDR3 has 18 amino acids. The V gene's germline CDR1 is ENHRY and CDR2 SYGVKD.

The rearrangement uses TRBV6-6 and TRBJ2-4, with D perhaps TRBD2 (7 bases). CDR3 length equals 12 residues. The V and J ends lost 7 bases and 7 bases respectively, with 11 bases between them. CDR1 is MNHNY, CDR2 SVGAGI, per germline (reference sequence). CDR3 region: CASNREGNIQYF. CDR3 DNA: TGTGCCAGCAACAGGGAGGGTAACATTCAGTACTTC.

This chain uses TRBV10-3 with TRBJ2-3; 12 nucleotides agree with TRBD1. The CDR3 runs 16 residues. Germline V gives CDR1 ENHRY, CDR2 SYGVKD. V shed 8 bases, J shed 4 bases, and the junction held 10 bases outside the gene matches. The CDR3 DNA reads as TGTGCCATCGCGGGCACGGGACAGGGGGCCTCAGATACGCAGTATTTT. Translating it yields CAIAGTGQGASDTQYF.

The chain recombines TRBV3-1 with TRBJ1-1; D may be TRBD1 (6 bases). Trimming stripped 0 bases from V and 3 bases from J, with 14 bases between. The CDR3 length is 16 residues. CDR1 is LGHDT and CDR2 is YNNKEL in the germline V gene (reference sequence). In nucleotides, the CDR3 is TGTGCCAGCAGCCAAGAAGGGTGGGGGCGCGACACTGAAGCTTTCTTT. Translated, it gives CASSQEGWGRDTEAFF.

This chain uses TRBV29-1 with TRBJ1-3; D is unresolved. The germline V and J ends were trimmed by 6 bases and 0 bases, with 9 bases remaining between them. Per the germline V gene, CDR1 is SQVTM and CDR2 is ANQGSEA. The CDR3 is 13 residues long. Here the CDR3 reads CSVAQSSGNTIYF. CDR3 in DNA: TGCAGCGTCGCACAGAGCTCTGGAAACACCATATATTTT.

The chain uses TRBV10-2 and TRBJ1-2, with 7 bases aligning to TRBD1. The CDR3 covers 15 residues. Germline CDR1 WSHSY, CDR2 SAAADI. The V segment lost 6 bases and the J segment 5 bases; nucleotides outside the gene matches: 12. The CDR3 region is CASSQTSGQIYGYTF. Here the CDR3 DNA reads TGCGCCAGCAGCCAGACCTCGGGACAGATATATGGCTACACCTTC.

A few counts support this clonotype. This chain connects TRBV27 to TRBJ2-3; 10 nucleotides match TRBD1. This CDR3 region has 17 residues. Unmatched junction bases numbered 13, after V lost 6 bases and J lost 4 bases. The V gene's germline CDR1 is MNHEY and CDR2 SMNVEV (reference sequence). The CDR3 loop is CASSILVGQGGADTQYF. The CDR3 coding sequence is TGTGCCAGCAGCATTCTAGTTGGACAGGGGGGCGCAGATACGCAGTATTTT.

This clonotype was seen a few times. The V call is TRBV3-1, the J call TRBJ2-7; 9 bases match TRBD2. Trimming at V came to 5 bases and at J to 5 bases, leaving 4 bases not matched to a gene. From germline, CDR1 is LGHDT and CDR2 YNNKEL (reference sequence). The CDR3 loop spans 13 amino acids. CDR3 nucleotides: TGTGCCAGCAGCATCGGGACTAGCCACGAGCAGTACTTC. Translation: CASSIGTSHEQYF.